A single T cell receptor (beta chain) is shown here with its context. Which antigen it targets is not known. One base away there is no much larger clone; base qualities are not given. The CDR3 sequence holds 13 residues, the cysteine and phenylalanine included. Only the CDR3 DNA is retained, 39 bases long and in frame from the first base. This sample was included in a study of blood T cell repertoires in COVID-19 (dated by TCRdb to between 2020 and 2021). In the study overall: Samples from collaborators originated in the United States, Italy and Spain and spanned both the acute and convalescent phases of COVID-19. The prospective study material was composed of cDNA or gDNA derived from T cells, B-cell-depleted T cells, or PBMCs. The dataset comprised deeply sampled blood TCRbeta repertoires from subjects exposed to, actively infected with, or recovered from COVID-19. The repertoires were made available in a free public database intended to serve as a resource for research on the immune response to SARS-CoV-2. Samples came from the ongoing ImmuneRACE study (first 160 participants) plus 1,254 subjects from 6 global collaborators. A de-identified subject ID, COVID-19 status, age in years and sex were almost always included in the sample metadata. Where available, HLA class I and class II types were taken from metadata supplied by the sample provider and were not determined by assay-based typing. On the study overall, not on this receptor specifically: The amount of clinical and demographic metadata varied by source and participant and was provided uncurated.

Whole blood was collected in K2EDTA tubes by collaborating institutions according to the institutions' own protocols. For TCRbeta analysis, collaborator samples were shipped as frozen whole blood, as isolated PBMCs, or as DNA extracted from either sample type. The immunoSEQ Assay, a bias-controlled multiplex PCR, was used to amplify TCRbeta CDR3 regions from genomic DNA. Turning to the authors' computational methods: Within the assay, amplification of reference gene primers was used to estimate how many nucleated cells each sample contained. To quantify the absolute abundance of each unique TCRbeta CDR3 rearrangement, sequence reads were collapsed and filtered. For each sample, productive Simpson clonality was calculated as the square root of Simpson's diversity index across productive rearrangements. TCRdb retrieved this table from immuneACCESS and kept in-frame rearrangements only. Not all clones are present; in checked studies, unresolved V genes account for under half, and no reason is known for the remainder. V and J calls and clone size are copied from that table; D and trimming were computed from the DNA. In all, the sample holds over 350,000 clones, and roughly 89% of those were seen once. The ten top clones hold over 1.1% of the sample.

The sequenced material came from peripheral blood. The sequence was collected from a woman aged 25 to 39 with active or convalescent COVID-19. The chain was built from TRBV21-1 and TRBJ2-7; TRBD1, the table's D call, was not compared with the DNA. TRBV21-1 is a known pseudogene. The sequenced DNA is TGTGCCAGCAGGTGGGCTGTCTACTACGAGCAGTACTTC. It is translated as CASRWAVYYEQYF.